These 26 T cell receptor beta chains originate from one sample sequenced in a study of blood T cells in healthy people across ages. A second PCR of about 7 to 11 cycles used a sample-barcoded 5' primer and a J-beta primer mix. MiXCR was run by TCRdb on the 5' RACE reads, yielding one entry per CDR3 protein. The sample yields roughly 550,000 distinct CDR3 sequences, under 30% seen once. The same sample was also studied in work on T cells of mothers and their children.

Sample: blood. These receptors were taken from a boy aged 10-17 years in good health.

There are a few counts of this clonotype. For the CDR3, the DNA is TGTGCCAGCATCGGTACGGGACGGATAACCTACGAGCAGTACTTC. This gives the protein CASIGTGRITYEQYF. This chain connects TRBV6-1 to TRBJ2-7; D may be TRBD1 or TRBD2 (5 bases each). The CDR3 has 15 amino acids. Trimming removed 7 bases from V and 2 bases from J, with 18 bases in between. CDR1 and CDR2 (germline): MNHNS, SASEGT.

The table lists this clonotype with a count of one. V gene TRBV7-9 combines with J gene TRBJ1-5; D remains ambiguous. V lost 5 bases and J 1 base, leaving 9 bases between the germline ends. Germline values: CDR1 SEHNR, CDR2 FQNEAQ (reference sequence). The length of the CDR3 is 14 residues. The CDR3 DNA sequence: TGTGCCAGCAGCCCTGTGCTAAGCAATCAGCCCCAGCATTTT. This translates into CASSPVLSNQPQHF.

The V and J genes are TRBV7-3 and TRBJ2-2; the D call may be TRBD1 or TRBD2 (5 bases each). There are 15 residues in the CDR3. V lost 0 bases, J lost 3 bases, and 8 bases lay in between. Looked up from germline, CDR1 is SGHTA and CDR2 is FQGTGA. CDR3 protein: CASSLTGDHTGELFF. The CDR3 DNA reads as TGTGCCAGCAGCTTAACAGGGGACCACACCGGGGAGCTGTTTTTT. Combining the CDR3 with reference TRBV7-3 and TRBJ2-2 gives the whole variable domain GAGVSQTPSNKVTEKGKYVELRCDPISGHTALYWYRQSLGQGPEFLIYFQGTGAADDSGLPNDRFFAVRPEGSVSTLKIQRTERGDSAVYLCASSLTGDHTGELFFGEGSRLTVL.

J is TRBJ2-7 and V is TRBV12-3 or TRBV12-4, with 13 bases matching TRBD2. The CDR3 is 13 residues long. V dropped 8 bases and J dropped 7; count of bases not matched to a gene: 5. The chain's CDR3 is CASRLGLAGEQYF. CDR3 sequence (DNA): TGTGCCAGCCGCTTGGGACTAGCGGGAGAGCAGTACTTC.

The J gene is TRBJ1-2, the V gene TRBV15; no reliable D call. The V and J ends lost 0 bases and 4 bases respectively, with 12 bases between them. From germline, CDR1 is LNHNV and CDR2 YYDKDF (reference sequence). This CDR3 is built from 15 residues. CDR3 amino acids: CATSRDSLDSYGYTF. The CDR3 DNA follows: TGTGCCACCAGCAGAGATAGCCTGGACTCCTATGGCTACACCTTC.

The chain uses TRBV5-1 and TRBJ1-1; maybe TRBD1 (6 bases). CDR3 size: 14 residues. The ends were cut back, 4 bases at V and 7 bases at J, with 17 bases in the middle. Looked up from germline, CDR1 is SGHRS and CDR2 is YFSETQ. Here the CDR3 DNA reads TGCGCCAGCAGCCCAGGGACACCCCCTTATGAAGCTTTCTTT. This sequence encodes CASSPGTPPYEAFF.

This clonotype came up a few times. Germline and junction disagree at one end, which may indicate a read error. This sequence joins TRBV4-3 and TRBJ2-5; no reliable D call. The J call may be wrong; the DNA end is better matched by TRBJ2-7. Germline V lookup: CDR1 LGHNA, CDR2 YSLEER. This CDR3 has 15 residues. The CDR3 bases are TGCGCCAGCAGCCAAGCTCAGGCAGGCTCCGACGAGCAGTACTTC. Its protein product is CASSQAQAGSDEQYF.

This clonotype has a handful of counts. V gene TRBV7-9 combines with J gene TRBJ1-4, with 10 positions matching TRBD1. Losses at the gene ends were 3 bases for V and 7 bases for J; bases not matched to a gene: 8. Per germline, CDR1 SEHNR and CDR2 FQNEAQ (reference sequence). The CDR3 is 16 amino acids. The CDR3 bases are TGTGCCAGCAGCTTTGGGACAGGGGAATCAGGTGAAAAACTGTTTTTT. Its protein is CASSFGTGESGEKLFF.

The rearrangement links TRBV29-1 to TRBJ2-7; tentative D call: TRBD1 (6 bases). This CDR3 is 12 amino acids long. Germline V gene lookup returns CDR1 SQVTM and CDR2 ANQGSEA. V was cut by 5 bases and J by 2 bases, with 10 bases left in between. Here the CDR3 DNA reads TGCAGCGTTTATGGACAGACCTACGAGCAGTACTTC. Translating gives CSVYGQTYEQYF.

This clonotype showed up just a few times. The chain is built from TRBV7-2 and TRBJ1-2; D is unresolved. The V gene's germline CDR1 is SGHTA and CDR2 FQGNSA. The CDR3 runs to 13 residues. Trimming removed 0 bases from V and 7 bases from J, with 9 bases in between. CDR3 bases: TGTGCCAGCAGCTTAGCGATGGGGTCTGGCTACACCTTC. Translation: CASSLAMGSGYTF.

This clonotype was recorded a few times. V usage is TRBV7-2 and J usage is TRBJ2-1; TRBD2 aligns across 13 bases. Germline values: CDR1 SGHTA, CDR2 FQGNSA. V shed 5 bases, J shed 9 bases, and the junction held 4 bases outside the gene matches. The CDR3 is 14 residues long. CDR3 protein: CASSPLAGGPEQFF. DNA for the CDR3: TGTGCCAGCAGCCCACTAGCGGGAGGGCCTGAGCAGTTCTTC.

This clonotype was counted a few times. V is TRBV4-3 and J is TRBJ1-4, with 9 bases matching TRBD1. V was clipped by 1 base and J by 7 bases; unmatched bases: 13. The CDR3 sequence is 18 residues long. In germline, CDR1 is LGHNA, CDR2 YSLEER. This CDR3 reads CASSQGRTGALLGEKLFF. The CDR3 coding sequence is TGCGCCAGCAGCCAAGGCCGGACAGGGGCCCTTCTAGGTGAAAAACTGTTTTTT.

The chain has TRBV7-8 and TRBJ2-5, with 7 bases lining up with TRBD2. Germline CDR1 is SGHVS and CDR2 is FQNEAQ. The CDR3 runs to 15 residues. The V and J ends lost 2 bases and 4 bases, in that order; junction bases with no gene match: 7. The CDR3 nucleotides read TGTGCCAGCAGCTTATGGGGCGGGGGAGGAGAGACCCAGTACTTC. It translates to CASSLWGGGGETQYF.

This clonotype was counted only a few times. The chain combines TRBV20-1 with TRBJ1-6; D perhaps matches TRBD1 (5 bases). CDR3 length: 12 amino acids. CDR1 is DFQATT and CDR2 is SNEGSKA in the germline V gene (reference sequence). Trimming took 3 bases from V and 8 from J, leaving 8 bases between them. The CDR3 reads CSASRGDSPLHF. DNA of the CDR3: TGCAGTGCTAGCCGGGGGGATTCACCCCTCCACTTT.

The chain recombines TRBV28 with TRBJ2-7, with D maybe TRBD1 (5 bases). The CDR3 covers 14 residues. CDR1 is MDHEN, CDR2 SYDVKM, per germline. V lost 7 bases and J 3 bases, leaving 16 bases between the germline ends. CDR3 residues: CASNQGGENYEQYF. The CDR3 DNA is TGTGCCAGCAACCAGGGCGGTGAAAACTACGAGCAGTACTTC. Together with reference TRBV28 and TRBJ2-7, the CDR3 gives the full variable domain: DVKVTQSSRYLVKRTGEKVFLECVQDMDHENMFWYRQDPGLGLRLIYFSYDVKMKEKGDIPEGYSVSREKKERFSLILESASTNQTSMYLCASNQGGENYEQYFGPGTRLTVT.

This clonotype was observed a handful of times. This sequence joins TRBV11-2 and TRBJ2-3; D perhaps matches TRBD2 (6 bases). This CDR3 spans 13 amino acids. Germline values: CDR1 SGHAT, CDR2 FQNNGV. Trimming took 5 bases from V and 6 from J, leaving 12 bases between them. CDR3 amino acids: CASSADGGDTQYF. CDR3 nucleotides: TGTGCCAGCAGCGCGGACGGAGGGGATACGCAGTATTTT.

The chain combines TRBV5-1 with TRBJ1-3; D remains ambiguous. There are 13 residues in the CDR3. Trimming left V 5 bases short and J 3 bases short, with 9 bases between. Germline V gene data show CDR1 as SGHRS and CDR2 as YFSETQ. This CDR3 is CASSKTDGNTIYF. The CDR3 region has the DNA TGCGCCAGCAGTAAGACCGATGGAAACACCATATATTTT. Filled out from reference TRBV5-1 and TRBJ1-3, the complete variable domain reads KAGVTQTPRYLIKTRGQQVTLSCSPISGHRSVSWYQQTPGQGLQFLFEYFSETQRNKGNFPGRFSGRQFSNSRSEMNVSTLELGDSALYLCASSKTDGNTIYFGEGSWLTVV.

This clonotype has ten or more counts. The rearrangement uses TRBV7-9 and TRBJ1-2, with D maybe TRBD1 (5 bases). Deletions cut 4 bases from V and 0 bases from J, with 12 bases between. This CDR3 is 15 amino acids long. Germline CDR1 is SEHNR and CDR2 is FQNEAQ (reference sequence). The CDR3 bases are TGTGCCAGCAGCTCAGGTCGGGGGACTAACTATGGCTACACCTTC. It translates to CASSSGRGTNYGYTF.

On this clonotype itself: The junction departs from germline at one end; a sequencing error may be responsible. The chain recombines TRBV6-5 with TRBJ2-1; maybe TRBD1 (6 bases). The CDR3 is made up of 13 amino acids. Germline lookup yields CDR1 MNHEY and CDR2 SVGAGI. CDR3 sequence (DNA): TGTGCCAGCAGTTACTCCGGCAGGGGAAGTCCGTACTTC. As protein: CASSYSGRGSPYF.

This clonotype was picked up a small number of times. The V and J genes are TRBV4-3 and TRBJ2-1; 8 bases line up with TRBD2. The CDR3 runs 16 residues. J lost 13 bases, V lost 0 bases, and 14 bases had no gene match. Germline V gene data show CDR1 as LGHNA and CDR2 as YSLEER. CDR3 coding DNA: TGCGCCAGCAGCCAAGAAGCAGGGATGAGCGGGAGACAACAGTTCTTC. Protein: CASSQEAGMSGRQQFF.

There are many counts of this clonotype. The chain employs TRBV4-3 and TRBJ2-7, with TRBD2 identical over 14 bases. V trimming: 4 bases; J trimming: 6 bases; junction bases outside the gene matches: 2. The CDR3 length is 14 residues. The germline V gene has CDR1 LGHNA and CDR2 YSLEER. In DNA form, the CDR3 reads TGCGCCAGCAGCCCCGGACTAGCGGGAGGCGAGCAGTACTTC. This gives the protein CASSPGLAGGEQYF.

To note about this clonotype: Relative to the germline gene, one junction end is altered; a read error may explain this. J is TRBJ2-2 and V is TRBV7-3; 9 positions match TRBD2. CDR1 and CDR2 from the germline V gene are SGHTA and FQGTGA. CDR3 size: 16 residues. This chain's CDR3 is CASSLNSGGNTGELFF. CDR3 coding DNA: TGTGCCAGCAGTTTAAATAGCGGGGGGAACACCGGGGAGCTGTTTTTT.

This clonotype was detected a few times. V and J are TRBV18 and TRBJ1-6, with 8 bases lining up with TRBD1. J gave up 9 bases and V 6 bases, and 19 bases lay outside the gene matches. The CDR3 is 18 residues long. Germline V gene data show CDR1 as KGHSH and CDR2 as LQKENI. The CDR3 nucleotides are TGTGCCAGCTCCCCCCGGGCCTCGCAGGGGGCTGTGAGTTCACCCCTCCACTTT. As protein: CASSPRASQGAVSSPLHF.

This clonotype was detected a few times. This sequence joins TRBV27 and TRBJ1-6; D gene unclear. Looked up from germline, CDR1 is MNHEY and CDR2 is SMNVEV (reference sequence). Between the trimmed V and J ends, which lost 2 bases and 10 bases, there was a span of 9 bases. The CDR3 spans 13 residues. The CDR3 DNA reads TGTGCCAGCAGTTTAAAGGGCGGCTCACCCCTCCACTTT. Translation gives CASSLKGGSPLHF.

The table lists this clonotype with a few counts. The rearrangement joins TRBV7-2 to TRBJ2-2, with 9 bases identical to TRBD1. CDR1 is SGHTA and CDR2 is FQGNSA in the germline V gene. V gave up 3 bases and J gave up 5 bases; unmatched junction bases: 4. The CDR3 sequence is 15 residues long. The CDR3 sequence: CASSFWDRVTGELFF. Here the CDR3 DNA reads TGTGCCAGCAGCTTTTGGGACAGGGTAACCGGGGAGCTGTTTTTT. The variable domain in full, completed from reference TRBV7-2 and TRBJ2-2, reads GAGVSQSPSNKVTEKGKDVELRCDPISGHTALYWYRQSLGQGLEFLIYFQGNSAPDKSGLPSDRFSAERTGGSVSTLTIQRTQQEDSAVYLCASSFWDRVTGELFFGEGSRLTVL.

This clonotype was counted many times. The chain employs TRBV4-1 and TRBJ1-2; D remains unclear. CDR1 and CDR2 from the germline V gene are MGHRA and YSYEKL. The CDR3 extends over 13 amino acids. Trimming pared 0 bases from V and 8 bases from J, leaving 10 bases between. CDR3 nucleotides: TGCGCCAGCAGCCAAGATCTCGTAGGCGGCTACACCTTC. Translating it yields CASSQDLVGGYTF.